This T cell receptor beta chain was documented in a study of shared clonotypes between healthy human individuals. The length of the CDR3 is 16 residues. Germline trimming cut 4 bases from V and 4 bases from J; bases unmatched to any gene: 9. Germline values: CDR1 LNHDA, CDR2 SQIVND (reference sequence). Deep-level assay runs were performed. Repertoires were generated with immunoSEQ multiplex PCR, while TCRdb's copy carries only in-frame clones and drops some. The table records 450,000 to 650,000 clones, just over 75% of them present only once. J is TRBJ1-5 and V is TRBV19, with TRBD1 identical over 8 bases. This clonotype was obtained from a woman in her thirties or forties in good health. Some clones in this sample may be carry-over from other donors' samples. The sample consisted of PBMCs. Here the CDR3 DNA reads TGTGCCAGTAGTAATCCCCGGGACAGGAGGAATCAGCCCCAGCATTTT. Encoded protein: CASSNPRDRRNQPQHF.